These 24 T cell receptor beta chains came from one sample sequenced in a study of T and B cells in COVID-19 patients. BIOMED2 TRB-A/B primer pools were used in multiplex TRB PCR. TCRdb redid the calling of the multiplex PCR reads with MiXCR, one entry per CDR3 protein. Among fewer than 8,500 distinct CDR3 sequences, around 21% were seen once, and the ten largest hold 3.5% to 4.5%. Blood genomic DNA input for TRB amplification was roughly 250-500 ng. The source material was blood. The origin of the receptors is a human donor who had recovered from COVID-19.

With regard to this clonotype: A much larger clonotype is one base distant, so this may be a read error. The chain links TRBV12-3 or TRBV12-4 to TRBJ1-2; D remains unclear. Trimming shortened V by 3 bases and J by 12 bases, and 17 bases separated the two germline ends. There are 13 residues in the CDR3. The CDR3 nucleotides are TGTGCCAGCAGTTTTGGACCATCTGGAGGCCACACCTTC. The encoded protein is CASSFGPSGGHTF.

This clonotype was counted only a few times. V gene TRBV11-3 combines with J gene TRBJ2-5; 9 nucleotides match TRBD2. CDR1 and CDR2 from the germline V gene are SGHNT and YENEEA. V gave up 1 base and J gave up 5 bases; unmatched junction bases: 8. There are 16 residues in the CDR3. Here the CDR3 reads CASSLGSSGVGETQYF. CDR3 in DNA: TGTGCCAGCAGCTTAGGGTCTAGCGGGGTCGGGGAGACCCAGTACTTC.

In this sample, this clonotype is medium-sized. This chain uses TRBV11-1 with TRBJ1-1; D ambiguous. Germline loops: CDR1 SGHAT, CDR2 FQDESV (reference sequence). Trimming stripped 5 bases from V and 0 bases from J, with 7 bases between. CDR3 length: 13 residues. The DNA of the CDR3 is TGTGCCAGCAGCGTACGGGTGAACACTGAAGCTTTCTTT. Protein: CASSVRVNTEAFF.

This clonotype qualifies as medium-sized (0.01 to 0.1%). The chain has TRBV5-4 and TRBJ2-7; a weak D match, TRBD1 (6 bases). Germline CDR1 SGHNT, CDR2 YYREEE (reference sequence). V lost 4 bases, J lost 6 bases, and 14 bases lay in between. The CDR3 consists of 13 residues. This CDR3 reads CASSVPGTTEQYF. DNA of the CDR3: TGTGCCAGCAGCGTACCCGGGACAACCGAGCAGTACTTC.

This clonotype was counted only a few times. The chain has TRBV5-1 and TRBJ2-7; D is perhaps TRBD1 (6 bases). V lost 4 bases and J 0 bases, leaving 14 bases between the germline ends. The CDR3 is 15 amino acids. Germline CDR1 is SGHRS and CDR2 is YFSETQ. The CDR3 DNA follows: TGCGCCAGCAGCACTAGTGGGGGCGTCTCCTACGAGCAGTACTTC. As protein: CASSTSGGVSYEQYF.

In DNA, the CDR3 is TGTGCCAGCAGCTTTAGCCGGTACAATGAGCAGTTCTTC. Translating it yields CASSFSRYNEQFF. This rearrangement joins TRBV13 to TRBJ2-1; D uncertain. The CDR3 consists of 13 residues. Germline assignment: CDR1 PRHDT and CDR2 FYEKMQ (reference sequence). Between the trimmed V and J ends, which lost 3 bases and 4 bases, there was a span of 7 bases.

In its sample, this clonotype ranks as medium-sized. The chain carries TRBV13 and TRBJ1-6; no reliable D call. The CDR3 sequence is 16 residues long. Trimming took 5 bases from V and 9 from J, leaving 20 bases between them. Germline CDR1 is PRHDT and CDR2 is FYEKMQ (reference sequence). This CDR3 reads CASSPRDNSKLSPLHF. CDR3 nucleotides: TGTGCCAGCAGCCCGCGGGATAACAGTAAACTTTCACCCCTCCACTTT. Full variable domain (rest looked up from reference TRBV13 and TRBJ1-6): AAGVIQSPRHLIKEKRETATLKCYPIPRHDTVYWYQQGPGQDPQFLISFYEKMQSDKGSIPDRFSAQQFSDYHSELNMSSLELGDSALYFCASSPRDNSKLSPLHFGNGTRLTVT.

This clonotype is termed medium-sized. The chain couples TRBV27 to TRBJ1-6, with TRBD1 as a possible D gene (5 bases). Germline CDR1 reads MNHEY; CDR2 reads SMNVEV (reference sequence). This CDR3 comprises 14 residues. The V end was cut by 2 bases, the J end by 9 bases, with 11 bases between. CDR3 region: CASSLPGAASPLHF. The CDR3 coding sequence is TGTGCCAGCAGTTTACCTGGGGCGGCTTCACCCCTCCACTTT.

This clonotype is labeled as medium-sized. This rearrangement joins TRBV5-6 to TRBJ2-7; 8 bases match TRBD1. The CDR3 is made up of 15 amino acids. Germline CDR1 reads SGHDT; CDR2 reads YYEEEE. V dropped 2 bases and J dropped 1; count of bases not matched to a gene: 5. CDR3 nucleotides: TGTGCCAGCAGCTTATTAGGACAGGGATCCTACGAGCAGTACTTC. Its protein is CASSLLGQGSYEQYF.

On this clonotype: This may arise from a read error, as a much more abundant clone is one base away. The chain recombines TRBV29-1 with TRBJ1-1; D gene ambiguous. Germline CDR1 and CDR2: SQVTM and ANQGSEA. The CDR3 loop spans 12 amino acids. Here the CDR3 reads CSVGPDDTETFF. The CDR3 DNA reads as TGCAGCGTTGGTCCGGACGACACTGAAACTTTCTTT.

This clonotype was observed many times. The chain recombines TRBV12-3 or TRBV12-4 with TRBJ1-2, with 7 bases lining up with TRBD1. Trimming at V came to 4 bases and at J to 0 bases, leaving 8 bases not matched to a gene. This CDR3 region has 16 residues. The DNA for the CDR3 is TGTGCCAGCAGTTCGTTACCGGGACAGTCTAACTATGGCTACACCTTC. Amino acids: CASSSLPGQSNYGYTF.

A note on this clonotype: A junction boundary mismatches the germline segment, possibly from a read error. The V gene is TRBV10-3, the J gene TRBJ1-4; D ambiguous. The CDR3 has 15 residues. CDR1 is ENHRY and CDR2 is SYGVKD in the germline V gene. The chain's CDR3 is CATSESGGRNEKLFF. The DNA of the CDR3 is TGTGCCACCAGTGAGTCGGGTGGCCGAAATGAAAAACTGTTTTTT.

This clonotype came up a few times. The chain uses TRBV24-1 and TRBJ2-5, with TRBD1 identical over 11 bases. With 3 bases clipped from V and 4 bases from J, the junction kept 6 bases outside the gene matches. This CDR3 has 16 amino acids. Germline V lookup: CDR1 KGHDR, CDR2 SFDVKD. CDR3 amino acids: CATSDGPGQGGETQYF. CDR3 in DNA: TGTGCCACCAGTGATGGACCGGGACAGGGGGGAGAGACCCAGTACTTC.

This chain connects TRBV7-9 to TRBJ1-3, with 7 bases fitting TRBD1. The CDR3 consists of 16 residues. The germline V gene encodes CDR1 SEHNR and CDR2 FQNEAQ (reference sequence). V was pared by 5 bases and J by 0 bases, with 7 bases of the junction left unmatched. CDR3 DNA: TGTGCCAGCAGCCCCCGGGGACAGAGCTCTGGAAACACCATATATTTT. Translating gives CASSPRGQSSGNTIYF.

This chain connects TRBV13 to TRBJ1-6, with no clear D. The CDR3 is 16 amino acids. CDR1 and CDR2 from the germline V gene are PRHDT and FYEKMQ (reference sequence). The V and J ends lost 4 bases and 8 bases respectively, with 18 bases between them. In DNA, the CDR3 is TGTGCCAGCAGCTCCGCCCTGGGTGGGGTTTATTCACCCCTCCACTTT. Protein sequence: CASSSALGGVYSPLHF.

V and J are TRBV11-1 and TRBJ2-7; the match to TRBD1 covers 7 bases. J lost 2 bases, V lost 3 bases, and 4 bases had no gene match. CDR1 and CDR2 from the germline V gene are SGHAT and FQDESV (reference sequence). The CDR3 totals 14 residues. The CDR3 nucleotides are TGTGCCAGCAGCTTGGCCGGGACAGCCTACGAGCAGTACTTC. Protein product: CASSLAGTAYEQYF.

The genes are TRBV6-2 or TRBV6-3 and TRBJ2-3; 13 positions match TRBD2. Trimming removed 9 bases from V and 4 bases from J; junction bases left unmatched: 4. Germline-derived CDR1 and CDR2 are MNHEY and SVGEGT. This CDR3 spans 14 amino acids. The CDR3 DNA reads TGTGCCAGTGGGACTAGCGGGGAAGCAGATACGCAGTATTTT. Protein product: CASGTSGEADTQYF.

This clonotype was found a few times. The chain recombines TRBV5-4 with TRBJ1-2; TRBD1 matches 10 bases. The germline V gene encodes CDR1 SGHNT and CDR2 YYREEE (reference sequence). The V and J ends lost 2 bases and 3 bases, in that order; junction bases with no gene match: 4. The CDR3 runs to 15 residues. CDR3 amino acids: CASSFGTGVDYGYTF. CDR3 bases: TGTGCCAGCAGCTTTGGGACAGGGGTGGACTATGGCTACACCTTC.

The rearrangement joins TRBV5-1 to TRBJ2-3; D gene uncertain. The CDR3 consists of 15 residues. With 5 bases removed from V and 6 bases from J, the gap between germline ends came to 19 bases. Germline loops: CDR1 SGHRS, CDR2 YFSETQ. Written as DNA, the CDR3 is TGCGCCAGCAGTCTCCAGCAGCCCGCACGGGATACGCAGTATTTT. It codes for CASSLQQPARDTQYF.

The V call is TRBV19, the J call TRBJ1-4; D gene uncertain. The CDR3 is 14 amino acids. Germline CDR1 and CDR2: LNHDA and SQIVND (reference sequence). V dropped 9 bases and J dropped 6 bases, with 17 bases sitting between them. The CDR3 protein is CASGARGRHEKLFF. The CDR3 DNA is TGTGCCAGCGGTGCCCGTGGGAGGCATGAAAAACTGTTTTTT.

The chain links TRBV19 to TRBJ2-7; 14 bases line up with TRBD2. Germline CDR1 is LNHDA and CDR2 is SQIVND (reference sequence). Trimming took 6 bases from V and 0 from J; bases not matched to a gene: 10. This CDR3 is built from 18 residues. In DNA form, the CDR3 reads TGTGCCAGTAGCCTCGGACTAGCGGGGGGCACCAGCTCCTACGAGCAGTACTTC. This translates into CASSLGLAGGTSSYEQYF. The full variable domain, rest sourced from reference TRBV19 and TRBJ2-7, is DGGITQSPKYLFRKEGQNVTLSCEQNLNHDAMYWYRQDPGQGLRLIYYSQIVNDFQKGDIAEGYSVSREKKESFPLTVTSAQKNPTAFYLCASSLGLAGGTSSYEQYFGPGTRLTVT.

The V gene is TRBV6-5, the J gene TRBJ2-1; 14 positions agree with TRBD2. Germline values: CDR1 MNHEY, CDR2 SVGAGI. V shed 6 bases and J 16 bases; nucleotides not matched to a gene: 8. CDR3 length equals 13 residues. In nucleotides, the CDR3 is TGTGCCAGCAGAAGACTAGCGGGGGGGCAGATCTTCTTC. Amino acid sequence: CASRRLAGGQIFF.

This chain links TRBV7-9 with TRBJ2-3; the D is unclear. V shed 6 bases and J shed 4 bases, with 23 bases lying between them. The CDR3 length is 17 residues. Germline CDR1 reads SEHNR; CDR2 reads FQNEAQ (reference sequence). As DNA, the CDR3 is TGTGCCAGCAGACCGAAAGCCGCTAGAACCCACGCAGATACGCAGTATTTT. Encoded protein: CASRPKAARTHADTQYF.

This clonotype was recorded only once. This chain's CDR3 is CASGVQGASGELFF. In DNA, the CDR3 is TGTGCCAGCGGGGTACAGGGGGCTTCTGGGGAGCTGTTTTTT. The chain couples TRBV19 to TRBJ2-2; 9 bases fit TRBD1. The ends lost 9 bases at V and 8 bases at J; junction bases unmatched: 10. Germline CDR1 LNHDA, CDR2 SQIVND (reference sequence). The CDR3 totals 14 residues.